These 17 T cell receptor beta chains share one sample of origin, sequenced in a study of OX40 agonist ivuxolimab in advanced cancers. Method: immunoSEQ multiplex PCR; TCRdb's copy keeps in-frame clones and lacks some. The sample has about 51,000 clones, roughly 86% seen once; the top ten hold 3.5% to 4.5%. The source was CD4+ or CD8+ T cells sorted from blood, collected in a trial of the OX40 agonist ivuxolimab. The receptors derive from an adult with an advanced solid tumor such as melanoma, head and neck, liver or kidney cancer.

The chain links TRBV7-2 to TRBJ2-7; 10 bases agree with TRBD2. The V segment lost 3 bases and the J segment 2 bases; nucleotides outside the gene matches: 10. This CDR3 region has 17 residues. CDR1 is SGHTA, CDR2 FQGNSA, per germline. This chain's CDR3 is CASSLVTGLAVTYEQYF. The CDR3 DNA is TGTGCCAGCAGCTTGGTAACTGGACTAGCGGTAACCTACGAGCAGTACTTC.

The CDR3 DNA is TGCGCCAGCAGCCAGGGACAGGGGGGATCCGAGCAGTACTTC. As protein: CASSQGQGGSEQYF. The rearrangement uses TRBV5-1 and TRBJ2-5, with 11 bases matching TRBD1. Near its end, the DNA agrees better with TRBJ2-7, so the J call may be wrong. The CDR3 runs 14 residues. In germline, CDR1 is SGHRS, CDR2 YFSETQ.

The rearrangement uses TRBV7-3 and TRBJ2-7; D might be TRBD1 or TRBD2, each matching 5 bases. The CDR3 runs to 13 residues. Trimming removed 3 bases from V and 3 bases from J, with 9 bases in between. CDR1 is SGHTA and CDR2 is FQGTGA in the germline V gene. The CDR3 nucleotides read TGTGCCAGCAGCTTGGGGGTCCGCTACGAGCAGTACTTC. It codes for CASSLGVRYEQYF.

The chain recombines TRBV30 with TRBJ2-1; 13 bases are a match to TRBD2. The CDR3 has 17 residues. The V segment lost 3 bases and the J segment 5 bases; nucleotides outside the gene matches: 10. CDR1 and CDR2 from the germline V gene are GTSNPN and SVGIG (reference sequence). DNA of the CDR3: TGTGCCTGGAGCCCTAGCTTACTAGCGGGGGGGGACAATGAGCAGTTCTTC. This encodes CAWSPSLLAGGDNEQFF.

The chain joins TRBV6-5 to TRBJ1-3; D not resolved. Trimming shortened V by 0 bases and J by 2 bases, and 11 bases separated the two germline ends. Germline loops: CDR1 MNHEY, CDR2 SVGAGI. The CDR3 is 16 amino acids. CDR3 sequence (DNA): TGTGCCAGCAGTTACTCTGGAAGGGCAGCTGGAAACACCATATATTTT. Its protein is CASSYSGRAAGNTIYF.

The rearrangement uses TRBV19 and TRBJ2-1; D could derive from TRBD1 or TRBD2 (6 bases each). Germline V gives CDR1 LNHDA, CDR2 SQIVND (reference sequence). CDR3 length equals 17 residues. V gave up 0 bases and J gave up 1 base, with 13 bases separating them. The CDR3 loop reads CASSIDAGEVSYNEQFF. DNA for the CDR3: TGTGCCAGTAGTATAGACGCAGGGGAGGTTTCCTACAATGAGCAGTTCTTC.

This rearrangement joins TRBV6-6 to TRBJ1-5; 8 bases agree with TRBD1. There are 15 residues in the CDR3. In germline, CDR1 is MNHNY, CDR2 SVGAGI (reference sequence). V trimming: 6 bases; J trimming: 5 bases; junction bases outside the gene matches: 9. CDR3 residues: CASSRRTGMHQPQHF. The DNA for the CDR3 is TGTGCCAGCAGCCGGAGGACAGGGATGCATCAGCCCCAGCATTTT.

V gene TRBV5-6 combines with J gene TRBJ1-1; 9 bases are shared with TRBD1. The CDR3 extends over 18 amino acids. From germline, CDR1 is SGHDT and CDR2 YYEEEE. With V trimmed by 3 bases and J by 0 bases, 12 bases remained unmatched. The CDR3 protein is CASSYRRTGEKVNTEAFF. Here the CDR3 DNA reads TGTGCCAGCAGCTACCGAAGGACAGGGGAGAAGGTGAACACTGAAGCTTTCTTT.

This chain uses TRBV28 with TRBJ1-6; D uncertain. V lost 6 bases and J lost 1, with 4 bases in between. Germline V lookup: CDR1 MDHEN, CDR2 SYDVKM. The length of the CDR3 is 13 residues. The CDR3 coding sequence is TGTGCCAGCAGGCCATCCTATAATTCACCCCTCCACTTT. Its protein product is CASRPSYNSPLHF. The full variable domain, in which reference TRBV28 and TRBJ1-6 provide the parts outside the CDR3, is DVKVTQSSRYLVKRTGEKVFLECVQDMDHENMFWYRQDPGLGLRLIYFSYDVKMKEKGDIPEGYSVSREKKERFSLILESASTNQTSMYLCASRPSYNSPLHFGNGTRLTVT.

The V call is TRBV5-4, the J call TRBJ2-5, with D possibly matching TRBD2 (7 bases). V lost 4 bases and J 5 bases, leaving 21 bases between the germline ends. The CDR3 consists of 16 residues. Germline V lookup: CDR1 SGHNT, CDR2 YYREEE (reference sequence). The CDR3 loop is CASSRPGGGFRETQYF. CDR3 in DNA: TGTGCCAGCAGCCGGCCTGGCGGGGGCTTTAGGGAGACCCAGTACTTC. Full variable domain (remainder filled in from reference TRBV5-4 and TRBJ2-5): ETGVTQSPTHLIKTRGQQVTLRCSSQSGHNTVSWYQQALGQGPQFIFQYYREEENGRGNFPPRFSGLQFPNYSSELNVNALELDDSALYLCASSRPGGGFRETQYFGPGTRLLVL.

The V call is TRBV7-9, the J call TRBJ2-5; 7 positions match TRBD2. V dropped 5 bases and J dropped 5; count of bases not matched to a gene: 8. This CDR3 has 14 residues. CDR1 SEHNR and CDR2 FQNEAQ come from the germline V gene (reference sequence). As DNA, the CDR3 is TGTGCCAGCAGCACAGCGGGGCGGCGGGAGACCCAGTACTTC. Its protein product is CASSTAGRRETQYF.

The chain uses TRBV6-5 and TRBJ2-5; possibly TRBD1 for D (5 bases). Germline CDR1 is MNHEY and CDR2 is SVGAGI. The CDR3 runs to 14 residues. V lost 1 base and J 2 bases, leaving 8 bases between the germline ends. The CDR3 DNA reads TGTGCCAGCAGTTACTTGGGGCCTCAAGAGACCCAGTACTTC. It is translated as CASSYLGPQETQYF.

This chain joins TRBV11-3 and TRBJ2-3, with 9 nucleotides matching TRBD2. Germline loops: CDR1 SGHNT, CDR2 YENEEA. J lost 6 bases, V lost 6 bases, and 7 bases had no gene match. The CDR3 spans 14 residues. CDR3 protein: CASRAGGPGDTQYF. For the CDR3, the DNA is TGTGCCAGCAGGGCGGGAGGGCCAGGGGATACGCAGTATTTT.

V usage is TRBV2 and J usage is TRBJ1-4, with 8 bases aligning to TRBD1. The CDR3 consists of 14 residues. The germline V gene has CDR1 SNHLY and CDR2 FYNNEI. Trimming at V came to 5 bases and at J to 3 bases, leaving 2 bases not matched to a gene. In DNA, the CDR3 is TGTGCCAGCAGTTCACAGGGGGCTAATGAAAAACTGTTTTTT. Its translation is CASSSQGANEKLFF.

CDR3 sequence (DNA): TGCGCCAGCGGATCGGGGGGGCCCGCTCGGGAGCAGTACTTC. This translates into CASGSGGPAREQYF. V usage is TRBV5-1 and J usage is TRBJ2-7; TRBD2 agrees at 8 bases. The germline CDR1 and CDR2 sequences are SGHRS and YFSETQ. J lost 7 bases, V lost 7 bases, and 13 bases had no gene match. The CDR3 totals 14 residues.

The chain carries TRBV6-6 and TRBJ1-3; 8 nucleotides match TRBD1. The germline CDR1 and CDR2 sequences are MNHNY and SVGAGI (reference sequence). The CDR3 sequence is 12 residues long. The V and J ends lost 6 bases and 8 bases, in that order; junction bases with no gene match: 3. The DNA of the CDR3 is TGTGCCAGCAGCAACAGGGGGGACACCATATATTTT. Translated: CASSNRGDTIYF.

This rearrangement joins TRBV19 to TRBJ1-2, with D maybe TRBD1 (5 bases). Trimming shortened V by 3 bases and J by 6 bases, and 11 bases separated the two germline ends. The CDR3 has 13 amino acids. The germline CDR1 and CDR2 sequences are LNHDA and SQIVND (reference sequence). The CDR3 DNA reads as TGTGCCAGTAGTATGATCGGGACGGATGGCTACACCTTC. This encodes CASSMIGTDGYTF.